This T cell receptor (beta chain) was obtained from a study of radiation and T cells in renal cell carcinoma. The time point denotes: blood 2 weeks post-SBRT. The treatment is: 15 Gy SBRT to primary tumor, nephrectomy 4 weeks later. Serial blood draws occurred at baseline and 2 and 4 weeks post-SBRT. This renal cell carcinoma was of the clear cell type. Per germline, CDR1 DFQATT and CDR2 SNEGSKA (reference sequence). The CDR3 contains 10 residues. V dropped 6 bases and J dropped 14; count of bases not matched to a gene: 5. This clone has just a few counts. Its antigen is undetermined. Findings and caveats of the study: Baseline intratumoral clonotype presence is unknown without pretreatment biopsies. In blood, top tumor clones expanded by 2 weeks, shrinking by 4.

Some clones are missing from TCRdb's copy, which holds only in-frame ones; the method was immunoSEQ multiplex PCR. Of about 130,000 clones in the sample, about 81% are singletons; the top ten hold 1.9%. The chain combines TRBV20-1 with TRBJ2-1; TRBD2 matches 9 bases. The source of this sequence is a woman between 55 and 75 years old with renal cell carcinoma. Sample: blood, taken from a patient whose treatment included radiotherapy and nephrectomy. The CDR3 nucleotides read TGCAGTGCGCAAGGACTAGCGAAGTTCTTC. This codes for CSAQGLAKFF.